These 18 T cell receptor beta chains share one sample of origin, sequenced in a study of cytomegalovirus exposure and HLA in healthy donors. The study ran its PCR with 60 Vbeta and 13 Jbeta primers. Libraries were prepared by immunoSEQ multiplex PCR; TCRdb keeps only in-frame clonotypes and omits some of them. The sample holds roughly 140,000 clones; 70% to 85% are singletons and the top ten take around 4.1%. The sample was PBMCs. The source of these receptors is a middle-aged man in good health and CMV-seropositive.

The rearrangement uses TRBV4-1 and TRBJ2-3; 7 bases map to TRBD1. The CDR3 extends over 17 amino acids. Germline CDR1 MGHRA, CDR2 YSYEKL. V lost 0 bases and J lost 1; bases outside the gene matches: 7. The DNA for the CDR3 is TGCGCCAGCAGCCAAGAGAACAGGGGATGGGGCACAGATACGCAGTATTTT. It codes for CASSQENRGWGTDTQYF.

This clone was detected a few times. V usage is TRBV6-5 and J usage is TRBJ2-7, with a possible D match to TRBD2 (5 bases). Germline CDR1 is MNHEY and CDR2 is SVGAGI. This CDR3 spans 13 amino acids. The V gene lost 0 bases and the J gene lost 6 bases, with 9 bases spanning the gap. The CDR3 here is CASSYSREGEQYF. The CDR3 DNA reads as TGTGCCAGCAGTTACTCGAGGGAAGGCGAGCAGTACTTC.

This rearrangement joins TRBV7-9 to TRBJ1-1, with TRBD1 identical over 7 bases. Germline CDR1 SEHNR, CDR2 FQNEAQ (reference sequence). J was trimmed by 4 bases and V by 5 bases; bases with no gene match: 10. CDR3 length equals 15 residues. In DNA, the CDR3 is TGTGCCAGCAGCCCCCGACAGGGTCCACGCACTGAAGCTTTCTTT. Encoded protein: CASSPRQGPRTEAFF.

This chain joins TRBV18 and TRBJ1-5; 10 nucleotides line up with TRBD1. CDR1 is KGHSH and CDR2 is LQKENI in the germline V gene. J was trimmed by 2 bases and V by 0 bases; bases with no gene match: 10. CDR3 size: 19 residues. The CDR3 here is CASSPPGTGARGGNQPQHF. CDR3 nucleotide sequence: TGTGCCAGCTCACCACCCGGGACAGGGGCGCGTGGGGGCAATCAGCCCCAGCATTTT. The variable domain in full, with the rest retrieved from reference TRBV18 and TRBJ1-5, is NAGVMQNPRHLVRRRGQEARLRCSPMKGHSHVYWYRQLPEEGLKFMVYLQKENIIDESGMPKERFSAEFPKEGPSILRIQQVVRGDSAAYFCASSPPGTGARGGNQPQHFGDGTRLSIL.

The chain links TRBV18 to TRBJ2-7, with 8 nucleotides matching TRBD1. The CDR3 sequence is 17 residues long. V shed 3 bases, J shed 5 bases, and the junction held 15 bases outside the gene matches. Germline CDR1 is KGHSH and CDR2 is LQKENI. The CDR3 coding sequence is TGTGCCAGCTCACCTCGTCTCAGGACAGGGTACGTTCACGAGCAGTACTTC. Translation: CASSPRLRTGYVHEQYF.

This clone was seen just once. This CDR3 is CAGRGLAASYEQYF. The CDR3 DNA follows: TGTGCCGGGCGGGGGCTAGCCGCTAGCTACGAGCAGTACTTC. The J gene is TRBJ2-7, the V gene TRBV30; TRBD2 is a possible D gene (7 bases). CDR3 size: 14 residues. From germline, CDR1 is GTSNPN and CDR2 SVGIG (reference sequence). Trimming shortened V by 8 bases and J by 3 bases, and 20 bases separated the two germline ends.

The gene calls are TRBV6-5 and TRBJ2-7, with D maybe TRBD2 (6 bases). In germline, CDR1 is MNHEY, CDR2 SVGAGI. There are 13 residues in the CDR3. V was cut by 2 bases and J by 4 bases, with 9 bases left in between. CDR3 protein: CASSYMGRYEQYF. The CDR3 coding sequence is TGTGCCAGCAGTTACATGGGGAGGTACGAGCAGTACTTC.

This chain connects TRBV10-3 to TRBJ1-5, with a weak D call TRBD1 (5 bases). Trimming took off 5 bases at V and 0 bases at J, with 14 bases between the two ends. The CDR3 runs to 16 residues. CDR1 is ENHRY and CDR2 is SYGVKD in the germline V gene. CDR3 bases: TGTGCCATCAGTTCTCAGAGGACACTTAGCAATCAGCCCCAGCATTTT. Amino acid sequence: CAISSQRTLSNQPQHF.

CDR3 nucleotide sequence: TGTGCCAGCGGCAGGGACAGTCTTTGGGATGGCTACACCTTC. This codes for CASGRDSLWDGYTF. The chain joins TRBV27 to TRBJ1-2; 7 bases are a match to TRBD1. V lost 8 bases, J lost 6 bases, and 12 bases stayed unmatched. The CDR3 has 14 residues. Germline values: CDR1 MNHEY, CDR2 SMNVEV (reference sequence).

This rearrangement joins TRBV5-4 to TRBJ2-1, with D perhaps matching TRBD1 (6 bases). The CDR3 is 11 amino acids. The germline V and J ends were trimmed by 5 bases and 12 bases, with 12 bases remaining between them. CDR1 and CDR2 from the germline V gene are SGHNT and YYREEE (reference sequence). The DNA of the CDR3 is TGTGCCAGCAGGGACAGTTTTGGGCAGTTCTTC. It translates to CASRDSFGQFF.

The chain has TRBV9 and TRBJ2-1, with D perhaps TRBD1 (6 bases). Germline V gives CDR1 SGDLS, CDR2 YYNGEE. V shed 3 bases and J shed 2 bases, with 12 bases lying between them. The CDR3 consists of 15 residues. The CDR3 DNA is TGTGCCAGCAGCGATCGACAGGCTGCCTACAATGAGCAGTTCTTC. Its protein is CASSDRQAAYNEQFF.

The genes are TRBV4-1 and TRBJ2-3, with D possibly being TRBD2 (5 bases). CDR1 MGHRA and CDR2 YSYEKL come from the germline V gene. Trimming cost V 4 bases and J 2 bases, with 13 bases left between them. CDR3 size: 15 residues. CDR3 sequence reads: CASSPLAGLTDTQYF. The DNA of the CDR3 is TGCGCCAGCAGCCCCCTGGCAGGACTCACAGATACGCAGTATTTT.

CDR3 bases: TGTGCCAGCAGCCCAACTAGCGGGAGGGTCTATGAGCAGTTCTTC. It is translated as CASSPTSGRVYEQFF. The chain couples TRBV7-9 to TRBJ2-1; 13 positions match TRBD2. The junction had 6 bases not matched to a gene; V was cut back by 5 bases and J by 8 bases. This CDR3 has 15 residues. Germline V lookup: CDR1 SEHNR, CDR2 FQNEAQ (reference sequence).

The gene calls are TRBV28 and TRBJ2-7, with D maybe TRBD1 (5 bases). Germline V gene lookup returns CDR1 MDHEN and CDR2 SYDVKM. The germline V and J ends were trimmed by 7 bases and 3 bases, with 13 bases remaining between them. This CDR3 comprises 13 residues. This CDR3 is CASISTEDYEQYF. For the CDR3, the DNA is TGTGCCAGCATCTCGACAGAGGACTACGAGCAGTACTTC.

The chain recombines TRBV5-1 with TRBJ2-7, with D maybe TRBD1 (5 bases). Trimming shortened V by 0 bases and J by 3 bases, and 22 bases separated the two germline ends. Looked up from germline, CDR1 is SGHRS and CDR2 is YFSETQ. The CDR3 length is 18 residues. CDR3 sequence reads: CASSLEGAGKFWGYEQYF. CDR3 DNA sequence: TGCGCCAGCAGCTTGGAAGGTGCAGGGAAATTTTGGGGCTACGAGCAGTACTTC.

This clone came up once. CDR3: CASSQITGTGGLIDGELFF. The CDR3 DNA reads TGTGCCAGCAGTCAGATTACGGGAACAGGGGGTCTGATTGACGGGGAGCTGTTTTTT. The chain is built from TRBV7-9 and TRBJ2-2, with 8 nucleotides matching TRBD1. The CDR3 loop spans 19 amino acids. The V gene end was trimmed by 6 bases and the J gene end by 7 bases; junction bases not matched to a gene: 22. Germline-derived CDR1 and CDR2 are SEHNR and FQNEAQ (reference sequence).

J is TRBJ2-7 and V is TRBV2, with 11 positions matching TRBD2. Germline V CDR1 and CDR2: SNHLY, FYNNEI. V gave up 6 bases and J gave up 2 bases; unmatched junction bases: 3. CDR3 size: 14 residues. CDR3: CASRYSGGAYEQYF. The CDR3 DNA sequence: TGTGCCAGCAGGTATAGCGGGGGGGCCTACGAGCAGTACTTC.

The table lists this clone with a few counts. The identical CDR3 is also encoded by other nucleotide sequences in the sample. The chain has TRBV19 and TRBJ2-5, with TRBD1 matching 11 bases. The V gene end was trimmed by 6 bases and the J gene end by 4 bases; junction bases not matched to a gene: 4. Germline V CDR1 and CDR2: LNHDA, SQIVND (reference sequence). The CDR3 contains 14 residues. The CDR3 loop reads CASRDRGRGETQYF. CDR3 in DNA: TGTGCCAGTAGGGACAGGGGGCGCGGAGAGACCCAGTACTTC.